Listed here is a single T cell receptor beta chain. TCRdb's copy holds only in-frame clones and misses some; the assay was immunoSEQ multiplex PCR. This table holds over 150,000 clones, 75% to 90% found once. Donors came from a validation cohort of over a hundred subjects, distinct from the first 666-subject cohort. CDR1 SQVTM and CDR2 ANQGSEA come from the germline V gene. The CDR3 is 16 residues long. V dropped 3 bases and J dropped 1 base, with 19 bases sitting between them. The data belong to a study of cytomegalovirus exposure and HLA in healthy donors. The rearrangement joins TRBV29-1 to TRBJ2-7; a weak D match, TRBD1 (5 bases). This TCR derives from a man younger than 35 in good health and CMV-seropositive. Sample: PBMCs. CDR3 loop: CSVDDGRVGGSYEQYF. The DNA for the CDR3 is TGCAGCGTTGATGACGGCAGGGTAGGTGGGTCCTACGAGCAGTACTTC.